The TCR beta chain described here comes from a study of T cells in Graves' hyperthyroidism and ophthalmopathy. General study results and limits: Most clonotypes expanded in the thyroid (above 0.001) were also present in blood. Ophthalmopathy and stable hyperthyroidism were separated by a 13 V-J model.

This CDR3 is 15 amino acids long. The germline CDR1 and CDR2 sequences are SGHTA and FQGNSA. The ends were cut back, 3 bases at V and 5 bases at J, with 14 bases in the middle. On this clonotype itself: Its antigen is unknown.

Around 9.8 ml fresh peripheral blood yielded the PBMCs. The TCR beta CDR3 regions underwent amplification using RNA transcripts as the source. When the TCR CDR3 underwent first-round RT-PCR, the HTBI primer set was used. TCRdb independently ran MiXCR on the multiplex PCR reads; one entry per CDR3 protein. The table records roughly 400,000 distinct CDR3 sequences, approximately 15% of them present only once. This chain joins TRBV7-2 and TRBJ2-4; D is unresolved. Sequencing used blood. This TCR came from a woman between 18 and 29 years old with Graves' hyperthyroidism that later progressed to Graves' ophthalmopathy. The CDR3 reads CASSFWASRENIQYF. The DNA of the CDR3 is TGTGCCAGCAGCTTTTGGGCCAGTCGGGAAAACATTCAGTACTTC.